This T cell receptor (beta chain) was captured in a study of blood T cell repertoires in COVID-19. Study information: Specimens from acute and convalescent COVID-19 originated in the United States, Italy and Spain. From T cells, B-cell-depleted T cells, or PBMCs came the material, which was cDNA or gDNA.

Patients of the Seattle cohort, enrolled during active infection, were followed longitudinally. The germline V and J ends were trimmed by 3 bases and 2 bases, with 21 bases remaining between them. This CDR3 has 18 residues. Germline V gene sequence: CDR1 MDHEN, CDR2 SYDVKM. Authors' analysis steps: Researchers report that nucleated cell counts were estimated from reference gene primer amplification. Assay used: immunoSEQ multiplex PCR; TCRdb lists only in-frame clones, some missing. The V and J calls and clone size are taken from that table; D and trimming were inferred from the DNA. The table has 200,000 to 250,000 clones, 85% to 90% seen once.

Specimen: peripheral blood. This TCR was recovered from a woman aged 45 to 65 with COVID-19, enrolled during active disease. The genes are TRBV28 and TRBJ2-3; possibly TRBD2 for D (6 bases). CDR3 in amino acids: CASSFPRGGSGPTDTQYF. In nucleotides, the CDR3 is TGTGCCAGCAGTTTTCCCCGAGGAGGGAGCGGCCCCACAGATACGCAGTATTTT.